This entry is about one TCR beta chain. Its specificity is not known. This CDR3 spans 17 amino acids. Germline values: CDR1 LNHDA, CDR2 SQIVND (reference sequence). V lost 3 bases and J lost 0, with 17 bases in between. This entry is derived from a study of cytomegalovirus exposure and HLA in healthy donors. As for the study in general: A prior study identified 117 million unique TCR beta sequences from some 200 million T cells.

With 60 Vbeta and 13 Jbeta primers, the PCR was carried out. Authors' methods: Per a later analysis, the number of unique TCR beta chains was around 80 million, of which roughly 9.9 million were shared. TCRdb's copy holds only in-frame clones and misses some; the assay was immunoSEQ multiplex PCR. That table supplies the V and J calls and clone size; D and trimming were determined from the DNA. The data show 95,000 to 150,000 clones, 15% to 20% seen once. Study-wide results and limits: Sequencing likely produced, as an artifact, a cluster of highly shared sequence variants. Some V segments (TRBV6-2 and TRBV6-3 among them) were excluded as indistinguishable.

This receptor was obtained from a female donor in good health and CMV-seropositive. This chain uses TRBV19 with TRBJ1-1; D remains unclear. The sample comprised PBMCs. The CDR3 bases are TGTGCCAGTAGTATCCTTTTCACAGTAAGGATGAACACTGAAGCTTTCTTT. The encoded protein is CASSILFTVRMNTEAFF.